A single sample gave rise to the 31 T cell receptor beta chains below, sequenced in a study of T-cell memory formation after mild COVID-19. MiXCR was run by TCRdb on the 5' RACE reads, yielding one entry per CDR3 protein. The profile shows 250,000 to 400,000 distinct CDR3 sequences, approximately 14% of them singletons. The sequencing input was PBMCs or a T cell subset sorted from them (not recorded which). Receptors originate from a young man who had mild COVID-19 (a few samples of this study predate the infection). Cell type and time point are not known.

This clonotype was seen at least ten times. The CDR3 DNA is TGTGCCAGCAGTTTTACAGGGGTTAGTGGCTACACCTTC. Translated: CASSFTGVSGYTF. The chain couples TRBV12-3 or TRBV12-4 to TRBJ1-2; TRBD1 matches at 7 bases. CDR3 size: 13 residues. V lost 3 bases and J lost 7; bases outside the gene matches: 5.

This clonotype has a handful of counts. The CDR3 loop is CASWRGPGPPDTQYF. The CDR3 coding sequence is TGCGCCAGCTGGCGGGGACCGGGTCCTCCAGATACGCAGTATTTT. V usage is TRBV5-1 and J usage is TRBJ2-3, with D perhaps TRBD2 (6 bases). This CDR3 spans 15 amino acids. Germline assignment: CDR1 SGHRS and CDR2 YFSETQ. Trimming left V 7 bases short and J 4 bases short, with 19 bases between.

The table lists this clonotype with a few counts. The chain's CDR3 is CASSQQGPTNTGELFF. The DNA of the CDR3 is TGTGCCAGCAGCCAACAGGGGCCCACGAACACCGGGGAGCTGTTTTTT. This chain joins TRBV7-2 and TRBJ2-2; TRBD1 matches 7 bases. With V trimmed by 5 bases and J by 0 bases, 6 bases remained unmatched. This CDR3 has 16 residues. Germline V gene sequence: CDR1 SGHTA, CDR2 FQGNSA. The full variable domain, rest sourced from reference TRBV7-2 and TRBJ2-2, is GAGVSQSPSNKVTEKGKDVELRCDPISGHTALYWYRQSLGQGLEFLIYFQGNSAPDKSGLPSDRFSAERTGGSVSTLTIQRTQQEDSAVYLCASSQQGPTNTGELFFGEGSRLTVL.

V gene TRBV29-1 combines with J gene TRBJ2-7; a weak D match, TRBD2 (6 bases). Germline V gene data show CDR1 as SQVTM and CDR2 as ANQGSEA. CDR3 size: 16 residues. The V end was cut by 5 bases, the J end by 0 bases, with 20 bases between. CDR3 in DNA: TGCAGCGTTCGTGGGGGGAAGGTGCGGAACTCCTACGAGCAGTACTTC. Its protein is CSVRGGKVRNSYEQYF.

There are a few counts of this clonotype. J is TRBJ2-2 and V is TRBV4-3; D possibly matches TRBD1 or TRBD2 (5 bases each). CDR3 length: 17 amino acids. Germline values: CDR1 LGHNA, CDR2 YSLEER. Trimming cost V 5 bases and J 4 bases, with 20 bases left between them. The CDR3 nucleotides are TGCGCCAGCAGCTGCATACGGGACGCGGCCACCACCGGGGAGCTGTTTTTT. Its translation: CASSCIRDAATTGELFF.

This clonotype was seen only a few times. The chain employs TRBV5-1 and TRBJ2-2; D may be TRBD2 (5 bases). The ends were cut back, 7 bases at V and 0 bases at J, with 10 bases in the middle. The CDR3 is made up of 14 amino acids. Germline V gene data show CDR1 as SGHRS and CDR2 as YFSETQ. The CDR3 is CASLRETNTGELFF. The CDR3 DNA follows: TGCGCCAGCCTGAGGGAAACGAACACCGGGGAGCTGTTTTTT.

The genes are TRBV29-1 and TRBJ2-5; 12 bases agree with TRBD2. Germline CDR1 and CDR2: SQVTM and ANQGSEA. The CDR3 is 15 residues long. Germline trimming cut 3 bases from V and 1 base from J; bases unmatched to any gene: 3. CDR3 in amino acids: CSVDPTSGGQETQYF. In DNA form, the CDR3 reads TGCAGCGTTGACCCGACTAGCGGGGGCCAAGAGACCCAGTACTTC.

V usage is TRBV9 and J usage is TRBJ2-2; D is ambiguous. Germline V lookup: CDR1 SGDLS, CDR2 YYNGEE. V shed 3 bases and J shed 6 bases, with 9 bases lying between them. The CDR3 runs to 13 residues. CDR3 nucleotides: TGTGCCAGCAGCGCCTCAAGGCCCGGGGAGCTGTTTTTT. Translated: CASSASRPGELFF.

The chain couples TRBV10-2 to TRBJ2-7; no clear D. Looked up from germline, CDR1 is WSHSY and CDR2 is SAAADI. V lost 4 bases and J 3 bases, leaving 7 bases between the germline ends. CDR3 length: 12 residues. Here the CDR3 DNA reads TGCGCCAGCAGTGTTTCCCTCTACGAGCAGTACGTC. It is translated as CASSVSLYEQYV.

This chain links TRBV12-3 or TRBV12-4 with TRBJ1-1; D is undetermined. The V end was cut by 6 bases, the J end by 7 bases, with 6 bases between. The CDR3 has 10 residues. Here the CDR3 reads CASSGIEAFF. The CDR3 nucleotides are TGTGCCAGCAGCGGTATTGAAGCTTTCTTT.

This clonotype turned up a few times. The chain has TRBV12-3 or TRBV12-4 and TRBJ1-5, with D unclear. The length of the CDR3 is 15 residues. V lost 9 bases and J lost 3, with 18 bases in between. The CDR3 spells CASLERTGDNQPQHF. For the CDR3, the DNA is TGTGCCAGTCTCGAACGGACGGGAGACAATCAGCCCCAGCATTTT.

This clonotype has just a few counts. The chain couples TRBV4-3 to TRBJ2-5; D may match TRBD1 or TRBD2 (5 bases each). CDR3 length equals 14 residues. The ends were cut back, 4 bases at V and 5 bases at J, with 14 bases in the middle. CDR1 and CDR2 from the germline V gene are LGHNA and YSLEER. The CDR3 protein is CASSRGLGPETQYF. CDR3 DNA: TGCGCCAGCAGCCGAGGGTTGGGGCCGGAGACCCAGTACTTC.

This clonotype was recorded once. The chain joins TRBV11-2 to TRBJ2-7; D is perhaps TRBD1 (6 bases). There are 14 residues in the CDR3. The V gene's germline CDR1 is SGHAT and CDR2 FQNNGV. V shed 5 bases and J shed 6 bases, with 17 bases lying between them. The CDR3 nucleotides are TGTGCCAGCAGCGCACAGGGACCCGGACGCGAGCAGTACGTC. Translated: CASSAQGPGREQYV.

This clonotype was detected only a few times. The chain has TRBV2 and TRBJ1-5; perhaps TRBD1 as D (5 bases). The CDR3 spans 15 residues. Germline CDR1 and CDR2: SNHLY and FYNNEI. Trimming stripped 3 bases from V and 1 base from J, with 10 bases between. CDR3 region: CASSDAGGSNQPQHF. The CDR3 bases are TGTGCCAGCAGTGATGCGGGGGGAAGCAATCAGCCCCAGCATTTT.

The chain combines TRBV7-9 with TRBJ2-4; a weak D match, TRBD1 (6 bases). Trimming removed 4 bases from V and 0 bases from J, with 13 bases in between. CDR1 is SEHNR, CDR2 FQNEAQ, per germline (reference sequence). The CDR3 extends over 16 amino acids. The CDR3 DNA reads TGTGCCAGCAGCTCGACCAGGGGCGGAGCCAAAAACATTCAGTACTTC. Amino acids: CASSSTRGGAKNIQYF.

The V gene is TRBV29-1, the J gene TRBJ1-2; the D gene is possibly TRBD1 (6 bases). Germline lookup yields CDR1 SQVTM and CDR2 ANQGSEA. V lost 7 bases to trimming and J lost 8 bases, with 11 bases between them. CDR3 length: 10 amino acids. CDR3 bases: TGCAGCGCTCTACAGGGCGGCTACACCTTC. It encodes CSALQGGYTF. The variable domain in full, completed from reference TRBV29-1 and TRBJ1-2, reads SAVISQKPSRDICQRGTSLTIQCQVDSQVTMMFWYRQQPGQSLTLIATANQGSEATYESGFVIDKFPISRPNLTFSTLTVSNMSPEDSSIYLCSALQGGYTFGSGTRLTVV.

The chain joins TRBV7-9 to TRBJ2-3; D gene uncertain. The V gene lost 1 base and the J gene lost 4 bases, with 9 bases spanning the gap. Germline V gene lookup returns CDR1 SEHNR and CDR2 FQNEAQ (reference sequence). The CDR3 covers 14 residues. Here the CDR3 reads CASSLERAPDTQYF. The CDR3 DNA is TGTGCCAGCAGCTTAGAAAGGGCGCCAGATACGCAGTATTTT.

The chain is built from TRBV5-1 and TRBJ2-7; 9 bases are a match to TRBD1. This CDR3 spans 14 amino acids. J lost 5 bases, V lost 0 bases, and 3 bases had no gene match. Germline lookup yields CDR1 SGHRS and CDR2 YFSETQ. CDR3 sequence (DNA): TGCGCCAGCAGCTTGGGGGACAGGGACCACGAGCAGTACTTC. As protein: CASSLGDRDHEQYF.

This clonotype showed up just a few times. The V gene is TRBV7-2, the J gene TRBJ2-5, with 10 bases matching TRBD1. In germline, CDR1 is SGHTA, CDR2 FQGNSA. With V trimmed by 2 bases and J by 7 bases, 16 bases remained unmatched. The CDR3 consists of 18 residues. CDR3 residues: CASSLRRGGQGIGGTQYF. CDR3 coding DNA: TGTGCCAGCAGCTTAAGGCGCGGGGGACAGGGGATCGGTGGGACCCAGTACTTC.

In its sample, this clonotype was seen a few times. The chain joins TRBV5-1 to TRBJ1-4; 7 bases are shared with TRBD1. Germline CDR1 is SGHRS and CDR2 is YFSETQ. V lost 1 base to trimming and J lost 2 bases; unmatched junction nucleotides: 5. The CDR3 is made up of 16 amino acids. This CDR3 is CASSLRPGGTNEKLFF. CDR3 coding DNA: TGCGCCAGCAGCTTGCGCCCAGGGGGGACTAATGAAAAACTGTTTTTT.

This clonotype was counted between two and nine times. J is TRBJ1-6 and V is TRBV20-1; a weak D match, TRBD1 (5 bases). Trimming removed 1 base at V and 0 bases at J, with 16 bases between. The CDR3 consists of 18 residues. Germline CDR1 is DFQATT and CDR2 is SNEGSKA (reference sequence). CDR3 sequence (DNA): TGCAGTGCTAGAGGACAGCTCCCGGAGAGCTCCTATAATTCACCCCTCCACTTT. It yields the protein CSARGQLPESSYNSPLHF.

A few counts support this clonotype. The V and J genes are TRBV7-3 and TRBJ1-2, with D perhaps TRBD1 (5 bases). This CDR3 contains 15 residues. V gave up 5 bases and J gave up 7 bases, with 20 bases separating them. Germline CDR1 reads SGHTA; CDR2 reads FQGTGA. In nucleotides, the CDR3 is TGTGCCAGCAGCGAGGGACCCCTGGGAGAGGGTGGCTACACCTTC. Translating it yields CASSEGPLGEGGYTF.

V is TRBV7-2 and J is TRBJ1-1; 7 nucleotides align to TRBD1. The CDR3 sequence is 14 residues long. Germline CDR1 and CDR2: SGHTA and FQGNSA. Trimming took 4 bases from V and 5 from J; bases not matched to a gene: 7. In DNA, the CDR3 is TGTGCCAGCAGCTCACTAGGGACAGCTACTGAAGCTTTCTTT. Translated: CASSSLGTATEAFF.

This clonotype occurred a few times. V and J are TRBV2 and TRBJ2-7; D not resolved. The length of the CDR3 is 11 residues. Germline lookup yields CDR1 SNHLY and CDR2 FYNNEI. V was trimmed by 6 bases and J by 2 bases, leaving 5 bases between them. The CDR3 is CASRRTYEQYV. For the CDR3, the DNA is TGTGCCAGCAGGAGGACCTACGAGCAGTACGTC.

This clonotype has more than one count but fewer than ten. This chain uses TRBV7-3 with TRBJ2-1, with 9 bases that match TRBD1. The CDR3 totals 15 residues. The junction had 8 bases not matched to a gene; V was cut back by 6 bases and J by 5 bases. Germline V gene lookup returns CDR1 SGHTA and CDR2 FQGTGA. CDR3 bases: TGTGCCAGCAGGAAGGACAGGGGCTTAAACAATGAGCAGTTCTTC. Amino acid sequence: CASRKDRGLNNEQFF.

This clonotype was counted a single time. The V call is TRBV30, the J call TRBJ1-4; the D is unclear. The V end lost 0 bases, the J end lost 9 bases, and 5 bases lay between the germline ends. Germline V gene sequence: CDR1 GTSNPN, CDR2 SVGIG (reference sequence). CDR3 length equals 11 residues. The CDR3 DNA follows: TGTGCCTGGAGTGTGGCTAAAAAACTGTTTTTT. Translated, it gives CAWSVAKKLFF.

The chain couples TRBV6-5 to TRBJ1-2; D is unresolved. Germline lookup yields CDR1 MNHEY and CDR2 SVGAGI. This CDR3 spans 14 amino acids. Trimming removed 0 bases from V and 4 bases from J, with 9 bases in between. The CDR3 region has the DNA TGTGCCAGCAGTTACTCGATTCCGATCTATGGCTACACCTTC. Amino acid sequence: CASSYSIPIYGYTF.

The table lists this clonotype with a few counts. The V and J genes are TRBV7-3 and TRBJ2-1; TRBD2 matches 8 bases. V trimming: 5 bases; J trimming: 0 bases; junction bases outside the gene matches: 6. Germline V gives CDR1 SGHTA, CDR2 FQGTGA. CDR3 length: 16 amino acids. CDR3 in DNA: TGTGCCAGCAGCGAGCGGGGGCCCGGCTCCTACAATGAGCAGTTCTTC. Translation gives CASSERGPGSYNEQFF.

The V gene is TRBV2, the J gene TRBJ2-5; 7 nucleotides match TRBD1. Germline V gene data show CDR1 as SNHLY and CDR2 as FYNNEI. V shed 8 bases and J 5 bases; nucleotides not matched to a gene: 5. This CDR3 contains 12 residues. The chain's CDR3 is CASLTGLETQYF. Written as DNA, the CDR3 is TGTGCCAGCTTGACAGGGTTGGAGACCCAGTACTTC.

This clonotype was counted a single time. The chain uses TRBV6-4 and TRBJ2-2, with 8 bases fitting TRBD2. From germline, CDR1 is MRHNA and CDR2 SNTAGT. CDR3 size: 14 residues. V shed 5 bases and J 5 bases; nucleotides not matched to a gene: 4. The CDR3 is CASSPLAGTGELFF. In DNA, the CDR3 is TGTGCCAGCAGTCCTCTAGCGGGTACCGGGGAGCTGTTTTTT.

This rearrangement joins TRBV5-1 to TRBJ2-3, with no clear D. The germline gives CDR1 SGHRS, CDR2 YFSETQ. With 0 bases removed from V and 6 bases from J, the gap between germline ends came to 8 bases. The CDR3 totals 13 residues. CDR3 sequence (DNA): TGCGCCAGCAGCTTGGACGGGTCGGATACGCAGTATTTT. Translation: CASSLDGSDTQYF.